This TCR beta chain was recovered during a study of cytomegalovirus exposure and HLA in healthy donors. Across the study: The same platform was used for the approximately 110 validation repertoires and the roughly 730 first-cohort repertoires, a later analysis reported. Findings and limits, study-wide: Whilst most TCR sequences proved rare, a subset of public TCRs occurred across many donors. Cytomegalovirus association was assigned to about 180 TCR beta chains.

Of note for this clone: Its antigen remains unidentified.

Germline V gene lookup returns CDR1 MDHEN and CDR2 SYDVKM. This CDR3 is 14 amino acids long. V lost 3 bases, J lost 5 bases, and 13 bases lay in between. TCRdb's table, derived via immunoSEQ multiplex PCR, lists solely in-frame clones and lacks some. The top ten hold 1% to 1.5% of the sample, which has under 80,000 clones, roughly 90% seen once. This clonotype originated in a woman younger than 30 in good health and CMV-seronegative. This chain joins TRBV28 and TRBJ1-2, with D possibly TRBD1 on 6 matching bases. Sequenced input: PBMCs. CDR3 sequence: CASSLGTYLYGYTF. The CDR3 bases are TGTGCCAGCAGTTTGGGGACATACTTATATGGCTACACCTTC.